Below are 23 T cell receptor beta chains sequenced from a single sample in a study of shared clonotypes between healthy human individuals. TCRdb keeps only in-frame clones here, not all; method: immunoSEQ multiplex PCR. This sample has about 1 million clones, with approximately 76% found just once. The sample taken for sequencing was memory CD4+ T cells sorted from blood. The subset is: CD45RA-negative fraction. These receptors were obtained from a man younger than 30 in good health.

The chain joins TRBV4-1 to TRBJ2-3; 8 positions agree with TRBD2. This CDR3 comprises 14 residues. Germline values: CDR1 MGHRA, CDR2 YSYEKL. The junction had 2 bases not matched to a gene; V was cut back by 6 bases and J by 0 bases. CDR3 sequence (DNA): TGCGCCAGCAGTTCGGGGGGGAGCACAGATACGCAGTATTTT. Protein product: CASSSGGSTDTQYF.

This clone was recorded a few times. The CDR3: CASSSGHHELAEQYF. In nucleotides, the CDR3 is TGTGCCAGCAGCTCAGGGCACCACGAGTTGGCCGAGCAGTACTTC. The gene calls are TRBV11-3 and TRBJ2-7, with D possibly TRBD1 on 5 matching bases. In germline, CDR1 is SGHNT, CDR2 YENEEA. This CDR3 comprises 15 residues. The V and J ends lost 4 bases and 6 bases respectively, with 19 bases between them.

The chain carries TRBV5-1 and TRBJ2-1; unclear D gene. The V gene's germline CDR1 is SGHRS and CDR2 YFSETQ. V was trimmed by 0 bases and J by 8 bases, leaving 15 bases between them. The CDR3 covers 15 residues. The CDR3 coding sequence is TGCGCCAGCAGCTTGGCCGACCCCTCGGCGGATGAGCAGTTCTTC. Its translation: CASSLADPSADEQFF.

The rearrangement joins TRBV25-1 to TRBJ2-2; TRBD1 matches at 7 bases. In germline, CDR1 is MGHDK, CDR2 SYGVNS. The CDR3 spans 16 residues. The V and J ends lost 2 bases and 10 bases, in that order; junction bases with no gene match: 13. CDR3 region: CASSEGSRQGAEELFF. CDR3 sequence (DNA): TGTGCCAGCAGTGAAGGAAGTCGACAGGGCGCGGAGGAGCTGTTTTTT.

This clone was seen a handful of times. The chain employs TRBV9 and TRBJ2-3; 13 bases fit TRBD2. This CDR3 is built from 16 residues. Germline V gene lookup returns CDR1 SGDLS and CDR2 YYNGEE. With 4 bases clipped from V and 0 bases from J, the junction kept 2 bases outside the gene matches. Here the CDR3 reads CASSWTSGGSTDTQYF. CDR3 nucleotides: TGTGCCAGCAGCTGGACTAGCGGGGGCAGCACAGATACGCAGTATTTT.

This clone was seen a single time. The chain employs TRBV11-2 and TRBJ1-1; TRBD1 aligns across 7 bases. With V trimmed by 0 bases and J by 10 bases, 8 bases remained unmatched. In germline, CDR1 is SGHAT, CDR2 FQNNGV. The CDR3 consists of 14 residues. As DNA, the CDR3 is TGTGCCAGCAGCTTAGATAGACAGGGTGGGGGAGCTTTCTTT. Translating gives CASSLDRQGGGAFF.

As DNA, the CDR3 is TGCGCCAGCAGCTTCCTAGCGGCATACAATGAGCAGTTCTTC. It encodes CASSFLAAYNEQFF. This chain uses TRBV5-1 with TRBJ2-1, with 7 bases fitting TRBD2. CDR3 size: 14 residues. Looked up from germline, CDR1 is SGHRS and CDR2 is YFSETQ. Trimming at V came to 2 bases and at J to 4 bases, leaving 3 bases not matched to a gene.

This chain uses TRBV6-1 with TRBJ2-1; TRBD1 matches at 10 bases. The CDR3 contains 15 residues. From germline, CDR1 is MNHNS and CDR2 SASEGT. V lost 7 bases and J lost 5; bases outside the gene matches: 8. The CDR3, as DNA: TGTGCCAGCATTTTCACGGGACAGGGGAACAATGAGCAGTTCTTC. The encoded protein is CASIFTGQGNNEQFF.

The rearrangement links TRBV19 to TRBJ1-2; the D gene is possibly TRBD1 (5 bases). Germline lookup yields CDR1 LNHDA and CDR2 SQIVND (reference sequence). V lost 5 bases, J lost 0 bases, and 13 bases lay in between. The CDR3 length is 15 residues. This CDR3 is CASSLVRGANYGYTF. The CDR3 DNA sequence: TGTGCCAGTAGTCTCGTGAGGGGAGCTAACTATGGCTACACCTTC.

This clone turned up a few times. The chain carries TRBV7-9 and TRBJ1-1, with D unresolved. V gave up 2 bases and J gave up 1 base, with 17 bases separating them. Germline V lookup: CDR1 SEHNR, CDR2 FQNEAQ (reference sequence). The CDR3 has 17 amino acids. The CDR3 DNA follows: TGTGCCAGCAGCTTAACCCATAACCGAGCAGCGAACACTGAAGCTTTCTTT. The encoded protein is CASSLTHNRAANTEAFF.

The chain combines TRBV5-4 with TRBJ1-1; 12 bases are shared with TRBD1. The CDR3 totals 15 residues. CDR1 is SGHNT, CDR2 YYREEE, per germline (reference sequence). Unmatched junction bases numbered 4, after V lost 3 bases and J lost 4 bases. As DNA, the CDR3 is TGTGCCAGCAGCTGGGGACAGGGGGCGGGCACTGAAGCTTTCTTT. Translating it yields CASSWGQGAGTEAFF. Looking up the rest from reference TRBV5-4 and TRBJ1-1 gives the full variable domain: ETGVTQSPTHLIKTRGQQVTLRCSSQSGHNTVSWYQQALGQGPQFIFQYYREEENGRGNFPPRFSGLQFPNYSSELNVNALELDDSALYLCASSWGQGAGTEAFFGQGTRLTVV.

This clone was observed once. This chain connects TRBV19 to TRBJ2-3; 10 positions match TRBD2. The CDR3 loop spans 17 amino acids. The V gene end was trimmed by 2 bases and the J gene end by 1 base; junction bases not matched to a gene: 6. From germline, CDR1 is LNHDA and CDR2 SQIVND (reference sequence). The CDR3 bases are TGTGCCAGTAGTATATCGCTCGGGACTAGCGGCACAGATACGCAGTATTTT. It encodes CASSISLGTSGTDTQYF.

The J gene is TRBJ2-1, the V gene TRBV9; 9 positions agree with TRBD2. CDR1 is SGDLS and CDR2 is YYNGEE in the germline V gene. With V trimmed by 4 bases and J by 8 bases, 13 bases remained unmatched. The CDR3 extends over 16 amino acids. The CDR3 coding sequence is TGTGCCAGCAGCCGTGAGGCTAGCGGGAACGGGGATGAGCAGTTCTTC. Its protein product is CASSREASGNGDEQFF.

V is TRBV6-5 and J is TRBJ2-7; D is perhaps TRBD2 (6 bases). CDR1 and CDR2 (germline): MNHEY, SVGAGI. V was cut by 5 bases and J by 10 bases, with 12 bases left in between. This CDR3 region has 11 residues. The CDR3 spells CASSEAGGQYF. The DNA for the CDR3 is TGTGCCAGCAGTGAAGCGGGCGGTCAGTACTTC.

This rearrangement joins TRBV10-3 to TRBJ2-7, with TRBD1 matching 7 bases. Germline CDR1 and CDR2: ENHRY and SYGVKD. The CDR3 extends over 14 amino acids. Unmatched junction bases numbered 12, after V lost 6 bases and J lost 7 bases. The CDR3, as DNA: TGTGCCATCAGCCCTGGACAGGTCCTTGGGGAGCAGTACTTC. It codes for CAISPGQVLGEQYF.

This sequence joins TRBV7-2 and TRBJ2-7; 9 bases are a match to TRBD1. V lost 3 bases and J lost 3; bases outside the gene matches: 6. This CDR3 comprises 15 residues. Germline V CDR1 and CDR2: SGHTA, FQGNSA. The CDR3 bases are TGTGCCAGCAGCTTCACCGGGACAGGGTTCTACGAGCAGTACTTC. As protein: CASSFTGTGFYEQYF. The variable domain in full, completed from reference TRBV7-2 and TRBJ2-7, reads GAGVSQSPSNKVTEKGKDVELRCDPISGHTALYWYRQSLGQGLEFLIYFQGNSAPDKSGLPSDRFSAERTGGSVSTLTIQRTQQEDSAVYLCASSFTGTGFYEQYFGPGTRLTVT.

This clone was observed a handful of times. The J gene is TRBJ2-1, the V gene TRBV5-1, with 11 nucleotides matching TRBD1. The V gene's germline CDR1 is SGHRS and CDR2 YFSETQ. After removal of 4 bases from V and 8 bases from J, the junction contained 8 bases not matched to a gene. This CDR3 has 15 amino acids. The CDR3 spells CASSEGQGVFDEQFF. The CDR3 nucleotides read TGCGCCAGCAGCGAGGGACAGGGGGTTTTCGATGAGCAGTTCTTC.

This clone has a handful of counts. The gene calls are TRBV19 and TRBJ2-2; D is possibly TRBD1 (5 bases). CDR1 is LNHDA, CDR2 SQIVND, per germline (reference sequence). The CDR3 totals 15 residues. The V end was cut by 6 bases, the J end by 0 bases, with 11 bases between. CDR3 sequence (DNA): TGTGCCAGTAGCGCACAGGCCGCGAACACCGGGGAGCTGTTTTTT. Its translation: CASSAQAANTGELFF.

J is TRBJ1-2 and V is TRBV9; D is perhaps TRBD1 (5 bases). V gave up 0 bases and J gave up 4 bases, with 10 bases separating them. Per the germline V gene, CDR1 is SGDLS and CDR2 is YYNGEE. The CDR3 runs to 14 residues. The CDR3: CASSVERDFYGYTF. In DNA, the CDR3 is TGTGCCAGCAGCGTAGAAAGGGACTTCTATGGCTACACCTTC.

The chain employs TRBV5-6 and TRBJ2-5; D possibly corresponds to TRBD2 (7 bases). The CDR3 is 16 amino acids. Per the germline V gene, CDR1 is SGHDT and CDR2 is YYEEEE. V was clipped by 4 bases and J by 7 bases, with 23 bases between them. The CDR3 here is CASSKTSLGGGGTQYF. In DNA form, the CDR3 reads TGTGCCAGCAGCAAGACTAGTTTGGGGGGCGGGGGGACCCAGTACTTC.

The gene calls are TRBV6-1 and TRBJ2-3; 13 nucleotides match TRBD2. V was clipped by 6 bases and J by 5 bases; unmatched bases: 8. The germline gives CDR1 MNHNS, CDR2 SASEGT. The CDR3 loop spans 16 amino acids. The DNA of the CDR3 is TGTGCCAGCAGGGAAACTAGCGGGGGGGCCGTAGATACGCAGTATTTT. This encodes CASRETSGGAVDTQYF.

CDR3 residues: CAWNKQAVYGYTF. Written as DNA, the CDR3 is TGTGCCTGGAACAAACAGGCAGTCTATGGCTACACCTTC. V usage is TRBV30 and J usage is TRBJ1-2; weak D call: TRBD1 (5 bases). V lost 4 bases and J lost 4, with 13 bases in between. Germline lookup yields CDR1 GTSNPN and CDR2 SVGIG (reference sequence). This CDR3 region has 13 residues.

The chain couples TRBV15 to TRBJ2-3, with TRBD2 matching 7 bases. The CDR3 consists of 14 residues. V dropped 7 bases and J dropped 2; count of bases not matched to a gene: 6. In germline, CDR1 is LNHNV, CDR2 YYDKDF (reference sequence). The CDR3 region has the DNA TGTGCCACCAAACGGGAGGAATACACAGATACGCAGTATTTT. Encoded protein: CATKREEYTDTQYF.